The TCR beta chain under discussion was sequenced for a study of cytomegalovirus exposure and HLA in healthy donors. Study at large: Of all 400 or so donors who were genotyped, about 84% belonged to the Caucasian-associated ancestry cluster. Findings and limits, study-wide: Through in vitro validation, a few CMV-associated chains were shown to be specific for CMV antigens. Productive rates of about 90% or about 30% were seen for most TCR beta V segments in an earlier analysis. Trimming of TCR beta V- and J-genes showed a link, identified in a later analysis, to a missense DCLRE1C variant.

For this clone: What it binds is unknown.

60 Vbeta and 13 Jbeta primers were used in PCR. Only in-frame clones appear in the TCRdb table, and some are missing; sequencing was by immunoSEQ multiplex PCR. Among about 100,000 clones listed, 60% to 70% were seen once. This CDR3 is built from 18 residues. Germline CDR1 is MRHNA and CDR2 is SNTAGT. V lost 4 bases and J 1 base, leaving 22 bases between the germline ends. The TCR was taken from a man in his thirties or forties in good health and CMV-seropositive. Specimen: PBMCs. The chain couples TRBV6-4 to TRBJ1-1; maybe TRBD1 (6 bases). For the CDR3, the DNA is TGTGCCAGCAGTGCTCCGAGGGGGTTGGGCCAGAGGAACACTGAAGCTTTCTTT. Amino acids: CASSAPRGLGQRNTEAFF.